The entry below describes one T cell receptor (beta chain). What it binds is not known. This record belongs to a study of cytomegalovirus exposure and HLA in healthy donors. Broader study findings: In an earlier analysis, in approximately 570 donors, most V segments appeared productive either ~90% or ~30% of the time. The likely explanation for a cluster of highly shared sequence variants was sequencing artifact.

The CDR3 is 19 amino acids. Germline CDR1 SGDLS, CDR2 YYNGEE. The junction had 19 bases not matched to a gene; V was cut back by 4 bases and J by 3 bases. The PCR had 60 Vbeta and 13 Jbeta primers. Measured with immunoSEQ multiplex PCR; TCRdb has only the in-frame clones, and not every one. Its listing shows around 53,000 clones. The chain couples TRBV9 to TRBJ2-7; TRBD2 agrees at 10 bases. Sequencing was carried out using PBMCs. The clonotype originates from a man between 18 and 35 years old in good health and CMV-seropositive. The CDR3 sequence: CASSRSPGTSDSTDYEQYF. The CDR3 DNA reads as TGTGCCAGCAGCAGGAGCCCCGGGACTAGCGACTCTACTGACTACGAGCAGTACTTC.